Each of the 9 T cell receptor beta chains below was sequenced from the same sample in a study of lymphopenia after photon versus proton radiotherapy. The method was immunoSEQ multiplex PCR; TCRdb's version includes in-frame clones alone and lacks a portion of them. The repertoire includes roughly 63,000 clones, about four fifths of them detected once, and roughly 2% sits in the top ten. This material consisted of peripheral blood, taken from a patient treated with proton-based radiotherapy. The origin of the receptors is a man aged 60 to 69 with pancreatic cancer.

The chain uses TRBV6-6 and TRBJ1-3, with D possibly matching TRBD1 (5 bases). Germline CDR1 is MNHNY and CDR2 is SVGAGI (reference sequence). The CDR3 totals 15 residues. V was pared by 3 bases and J by 0 bases, with 9 bases between. In DNA, the CDR3 is TGTGCCAGCAGTTATCAGGGAGACTCTGGAAACACCATATATTTT. This gives the protein CASSYQGDSGNTIYF.

The chain has TRBV6-6 and TRBJ2-5; D may match TRBD1 or TRBD2 (6 bases each). CDR1 and CDR2 (germline): MNHNY, SVGAGI (reference sequence). CDR3 length: 15 residues. Trimming took off 7 bases at V and 3 bases at J, with 18 bases between the two ends. The CDR3 protein is CASTLGGGRKETQYF. The CDR3 DNA reads as TGTGCCAGCACACTCGGAGGGGGAAGAAAAGAGACCCAGTACTTC.

The rearrangement joins TRBV4-1 to TRBJ1-4; possible D gene TRBD1, 5 bases. From germline, CDR1 is MGHRA and CDR2 YSYEKL. Trimming stripped 1 base from V and 10 bases from J, with 13 bases between. CDR3 length equals 14 residues. CDR3 bases: TGCGCCAGCAGCCAAGTAGAGGGACTAGGAAAACTGTTTTTT. Amino acids: CASSQVEGLGKLFF.

This rearrangement joins TRBV5-1 to TRBJ2-7; 7 nucleotides agree with TRBD1. Germline CDR1 SGHRS, CDR2 YFSETQ. The CDR3 consists of 14 residues. V shed 3 bases and J 1 base; nucleotides not matched to a gene: 4. CDR3 nucleotides: TGCGCCAGCAGCTCCGGGACAGTATCCTACGAGCAGTACTTC. Translation: CASSSGTVSYEQYF.

This chain uses TRBV7-9 with TRBJ2-1; 12 bases map to TRBD2. This CDR3 is built from 15 residues. With 6 bases clipped from V and 9 bases from J, the junction kept 9 bases outside the gene matches. Germline values: CDR1 SEHNR, CDR2 FQNEAQ (reference sequence). The CDR3 nucleotides read TGTGCCAGCAGTCCGACTAGCGGGAGTGTCGGTGAGCAGTTCTTC. Amino acids: CASSPTSGSVGEQFF.

This chain links TRBV7-6 with TRBJ2-1; possibly TRBD2 for D (5 bases). Trimming stripped 1 base from V and 7 bases from J, with 17 bases between. Looked up from germline, CDR1 is SGHVS and CDR2 is FNYEAQ. The length of the CDR3 is 16 residues. The CDR3 sequence: CASSLDSRLRTNEQFF. For the CDR3, the DNA is TGTGCCAGCAGCTTAGACAGTAGACTACGCACTAATGAGCAGTTCTTC.

The V gene is TRBV2, the J gene TRBJ1-2; 7 bases align to TRBD1. Germline lookup yields CDR1 SNHLY and CDR2 FYNNEI. The J segment lost 1 base and the V segment lost 6 bases, leaving 5 bases of the junction unmatched. CDR3 length: 14 residues. The CDR3 DNA is TGTGCCAGCAGGCGGGGACAGAGTAACTATGGCTACACCTTC. Translated, it gives CASRRGQSNYGYTF.

The rearrangement links TRBV7-2 to TRBJ2-3, with 8 nucleotides matching TRBD2. The CDR3 sequence is 15 residues long. The V gene's germline CDR1 is SGHTA and CDR2 FQGNSA. After removal of 3 bases from V and 5 bases from J, the junction contained 7 bases not matched to a gene. CDR3 in amino acids: CASSFTGGLEDTQYF. DNA of the CDR3: TGTGCCAGCAGCTTTACGGGAGGGCTTGAAGATACGCAGTATTTT.

The chain carries TRBV2 and TRBJ2-5; no clear D gene. V was shortened by 6 bases and J by 1 base, with 15 bases between the two germline ends. The germline gives CDR1 SNHLY, CDR2 FYNNEI. The CDR3 is 15 residues long. The CDR3 bases are TGTGCCAGCAGGGGCTTATTCGGGCCCCAAGAGACCCAGTACTTC. This sequence encodes CASRGLFGPQETQYF.